These 21 T cell receptor beta chains were sequenced from one sample in a study of Ad26.COV2.S vaccination and SARS-CoV-2 variants (dated by TCRdb to about 2021). Library prep was done by the immunoSEQ multiplex PCR assay. Entries here come from immuneACCESS through TCRdb and include only in-frame sequences with V and J called. Some clones fail to appear in such tables; in the studies checked, an unresolved V gene covers under half of the shortfall, and the cause of the remainder is unknown. Across this sample there are tens of thousands of clones, with approximately 80% seen only once. Of the sample, less than 50% falls within the top ten clones. According to the study, the label for this sample's time point signals: individuals recovered from natural SARS-CoV-2 infection. The sample consisted of peripheral blood, taken after recovery from COVID-19. These receptors all stem from a human donor who had recovered from COVID-19.

V gene TRBV12-3 or TRBV12-4 combines with J gene TRBJ2-2; 7 bases match TRBD2. V shed 3 bases, J shed 5 bases, and the junction held 0 bases outside the gene matches. The CDR3 totals 13 residues. The chain's CDR3 is CASSFGGTGELFF. In DNA form, the CDR3 reads TGTGCCAGCAGTTTCGGGGGGACCGGGGAGCTGTTTTTT.

The rearrangement uses TRBV6-5 and TRBJ2-5, with 8 bases lining up with TRBD1. TRBJ2-7 matches the DNA end more closely, so the J call is doubtful. This CDR3 comprises 13 residues. Looked up from germline, CDR1 is MNHEY and CDR2 is SVGAGI. CDR3 loop: CASGTGFPYEQYF. In DNA, the CDR3 is TGTGCCAGCGGGACAGGTTTTCCCTACGAGCAGTACTTC.

This rearrangement joins TRBV3-1 (or the pseudogene TRBV3-2) to TRBJ2-3; D is perhaps TRBD1 (5 bases). CDR1 and CDR2 (germline): LGHDT, YNNKEL (reference sequence). There are 13 residues in the CDR3. Deletions cut 7 bases from V and 0 bases from J, with 8 bases between. The CDR3 here is CASTGLSTDTQYF. CDR3 sequence (DNA): TGTGCCAGCACAGGGCTTAGCACAGATACGCAGTATTTT.

The chain carries TRBV4-1 and TRBJ2-4; 10 bases fit TRBD1. V was clipped by 0 bases and J by 4 bases; unmatched bases: 15. This CDR3 has 20 residues. Germline CDR1 MGHRA, CDR2 YSYEKL. CDR3 amino acids: CASSQEKPGQGTRGKNIQYF. The CDR3 coding sequence is TGCGCCAGCAGCCAAGAAAAACCGGGACAGGGGACGAGGGGAAAAAACATTCAGTACTTC.

This chain joins TRBV2 and TRBJ1-2, with 7 bases aligning to TRBD1. CDR1 and CDR2 from the germline V gene are SNHLY and FYNNEI. The V and J ends lost 6 bases and 3 bases, in that order; junction bases with no gene match: 4. There are 13 residues in the CDR3. Here the CDR3 reads CASSTGQDYGYTF. DNA of the CDR3: TGTGCCAGCAGCACCGGACAGGACTATGGCTACACCTTC.

The chain joins TRBV5-5 to TRBJ1-1; 8 nucleotides agree with TRBD1. J was trimmed by 0 bases and V by 0 bases; bases with no gene match: 4. CDR3 length equals 16 residues. Germline loops: CDR1 SGHKS, CDR2 YYEKEE (reference sequence). The CDR3 DNA follows: TGTGCCAGCAGCTTGGTTTCGACAGGGGTGAACACTGAAGCTTTCTTT. Translated: CASSLVSTGVNTEAFF.

The chain has TRBV12-3 or TRBV12-4 and TRBJ2-7; no reliable D call. V was shortened by 3 bases and J by 3 bases, with 9 bases between the two germline ends. The CDR3 loop spans 13 amino acids. The CDR3 here is CASSLGRNYEQYF. Here the CDR3 DNA reads TGTGCCAGCAGTTTGGGCAGAAACTACGAGCAGTACTTC.

This clone occurred once. The chain is built from TRBV28 and TRBJ2-1, with D tentatively TRBD1 (7 bases). This CDR3 has 15 residues. V was pared by 6 bases and J by 9 bases, with 21 bases between. The germline CDR1 and CDR2 sequences are MDHEN and SYDVKM. The CDR3 spells CASRPDRAGGGEQFF. The CDR3 bases are TGTGCCAGCAGGCCAGACAGGGCTGGGGGAGGTGAGCAGTTCTTC.

V gene TRBV20-1 combines with J gene TRBJ2-1; D is ambiguous. Trimming took 3 bases from V and 10 from J, leaving 10 bases between them. CDR1 and CDR2 (germline): DFQATT, SNEGSKA (reference sequence). CDR3 size: 11 residues. CDR3 residues: CSARSQNEQFF. The CDR3 nucleotides read TGCAGTGCTAGGAGTCAGAACGAGCAGTTCTTC.

V is TRBV10-3 and J is TRBJ2-5; weak D call: TRBD2 (5 bases). Germline V gene data show CDR1 as ENHRY and CDR2 as SYGVKD. Trimming shortened V by 0 bases and J by 10 bases, and 15 bases separated the two germline ends. This CDR3 is 14 amino acids long. The CDR3 protein is CAISESLEGGRQYF. CDR3 DNA: TGTGCCATCAGTGAGTCCCTCGAGGGTGGGCGCCAGTACTTC.

This clone was observed a single time. The chain is built from TRBV5-6 and TRBJ2-7; 12 bases are a match to TRBD2. The junction had 13 bases not matched to a gene; V was cut back by 3 bases and J by 0 bases. This CDR3 has 19 amino acids. CDR1 is SGHDT, CDR2 YYEEEE, per germline. In nucleotides, the CDR3 is TGTGCCAGCAGCTCAACCGGGACTAGCGGGTCCTACCCCTCCTACGAGCAGTACTTC. Its protein is CASSSTGTSGSYPSYEQYF.

This clone appeared a few times. This chain links TRBV6-5 with TRBJ1-2; 11 positions agree with TRBD1. The length of the CDR3 is 13 residues. In germline, CDR1 is MNHEY, CDR2 SVGAGI. V lost 5 bases to trimming and J lost 5 bases; unmatched junction nucleotides: 1. For the CDR3, the DNA is TGTGCCAGCAGTCGGGACAGGGGGTATGGCTACACCTTC. Protein: CASSRDRGYGYTF.

In this sample, this clone turned up a few times. The chain uses TRBV2 and TRBJ1-6, with TRBD1 as a possible D gene (6 bases). With 6 bases removed from V and 10 bases from J, the gap between germline ends came to 16 bases. From germline, CDR1 is SNHLY and CDR2 FYNNEI. The CDR3 consists of 14 residues. CDR3 loop: CASSGTTINSPLHF. In DNA, the CDR3 is TGTGCCAGCAGCGGGACAACTATTAACTCACCCCTCCACTTT.

V gene TRBV5-1 combines with J gene TRBJ1-2; TRBD1 aligns across 9 bases. Unmatched junction bases numbered 1, after V lost 2 bases and J lost 8 bases. The germline V gene encodes CDR1 SGHRS and CDR2 YFSETQ. The CDR3 totals 12 residues. The CDR3 DNA is TGCGCCAGCAGCTTACAGGGGGCGGGCTACACCTTC. The encoded protein is CASSLQGAGYTF.

This clone was counted only a few times. The V gene is TRBV12-3 or TRBV12-4, the J gene TRBJ2-1, with D possibly being TRBD2 (5 bases). The CDR3 sequence is 13 residues long. Trimming took 3 bases from V and 4 from J, leaving 7 bases between them. CDR3 protein: CASSLSGYNEQFF. Written as DNA, the CDR3 is TGTGCCAGCAGTTTGAGCGGTTACAATGAGCAGTTCTTC.

The rearrangement links TRBV5-1 to TRBJ2-5; possibly TRBD1 for D (5 bases). This CDR3 is built from 16 residues. Germline-derived CDR1 and CDR2 are SGHRS and YFSETQ. The V end lost 4 bases, the J end lost 4 bases, and 20 bases lay between the germline ends. This chain's CDR3 is CASSGQGQATLETQYF. The CDR3 DNA reads as TGCGCCAGCAGCGGCCAAGGACAAGCGACTTTAGAGACCCAGTACTTC.

The CDR3 DNA follows: TGTGCCAGCAGCCAGACTGCAGGGGGCCTCTCTGGAAACACCATATATTTT. This translates into CASSQTAGGLSGNTIYF. The rearrangement links TRBV5-5 to TRBJ1-3, with 8 nucleotides matching TRBD1. V gave up 4 bases and J gave up 0 bases; unmatched junction bases: 9. CDR1 is SGHKS, CDR2 YYEKEE, per germline (reference sequence). The CDR3 extends over 17 amino acids.

This chain links TRBV10-1 with TRBJ2-3, with D tentatively TRBD1 (5 bases). The CDR3 sequence is 15 residues long. The germline V and J ends were trimmed by 6 bases and 0 bases, with 13 bases remaining between them. The V gene's germline CDR1 is WNHNN and CDR2 SYGVQD (reference sequence). In DNA form, the CDR3 reads TGCGCCAGCAGGGCTCAGACAGCAAGCACAGATACGCAGTATTTT. Its protein product is CASRAQTASTDTQYF.

V is TRBV6-5 and J is TRBJ2-7; D unresolved. CDR3 size: 14 residues. The V end lost 0 bases, the J end lost 2 bases, and 8 bases lay between the germline ends. The germline gives CDR1 MNHEY, CDR2 SVGAGI. The CDR3 loop reads CASSYSSTAYEQYV. In DNA, the CDR3 is TGTGCCAGCAGTTACTCTTCTACAGCCTACGAGCAGTACGTC.

The CDR3 spells CASSQYTGAVDNEQFF. CDR3 bases: TGCGCCAGCAGCCAATATACAGGGGCCGTAGATAATGAGCAGTTCTTC. The V call is TRBV4-1, the J call TRBJ2-1; 7 positions match TRBD1. The CDR3 extends over 16 amino acids. V was clipped by 2 bases and J by 7 bases; unmatched bases: 11. Germline V gives CDR1 MGHRA, CDR2 YSYEKL.

The chain joins TRBV12-3 or TRBV12-4 to TRBJ1-2; TRBD1 might be the D (6 bases). The ends were cut back, 2 bases at V and 8 bases at J, with 9 bases in the middle. The CDR3 totals 12 residues. The CDR3 is CASSLSQGGYTF. As DNA, the CDR3 is TGTGCCAGCAGTTTATCTCAGGGGGGCTACACCTTC.